What follows describes a single T cell receptor beta chain. Per the study methods: The assay estimated nucleated cells by amplifying reference gene primers. Here immunoSEQ multiplex PCR was the method, and the copy in TCRdb shows in-frame clones only, minus some. The D gene and trimming were derived from the DNA, and the V and J assignments and clone size from that table. The sample lists about 160,000 clones, about 93% occurring once. The CDR3 extends over 14 amino acids. The germline V gene encodes CDR1 SGHTA and CDR2 FQGTGA. V lost 5 bases to trimming and J lost 2 bases, with 12 bases between them. The sample is drawn from a study of blood T cell repertoires in COVID-19. About the research overall: Whether acute or convalescent, the COVID-19 samples came from the United States, Italy and Spain. T cells, B-cell-depleted T cells, or PBMCs provided the cDNA or gDNA that served as material.

The chain is built from TRBV7-3 and TRBJ1-1; D not resolved. The TCR comes from a woman between 50 and 59 years old with acute or convalescent COVID-19. The specimen sequenced was peripheral blood. CDR3 in amino acids: CASSPGEGNTEAFF. The DNA of the CDR3 is TGTGCCAGCAGCCCGGGTGAGGGAAACACTGAAGCTTTCTTT.